A single sample gave rise to the 18 T cell receptor beta chains below, sequenced in a study of blood T cell repertoires in COVID-19. The table came from immunoSEQ multiplex PCR; TCRdb's copy has only in-frame clones and leaves some out. The data hold around 140,000 clones, with around four fifths observed a single time. The material sequenced was peripheral blood. The receptors derive from a human donor in a cohort sampled during active COVID-19.

The chain links TRBV2 to TRBJ1-2; D might be TRBD1 (5 bases). The V end was cut by 2 bases, the J end by 5 bases, with 9 bases between. There are 13 residues in the CDR3. Germline V gives CDR1 SNHLY, CDR2 FYNNEI. This CDR3 reads CASSEQGIYGYTF. Here the CDR3 DNA reads TGTGCCAGCAGTGAACAGGGAATATATGGCTACACCTTC.

The rearrangement joins TRBV27 to TRBJ2-1; TRBD2 matches 10 bases. Germline values: CDR1 MNHEY, CDR2 SMNVEV (reference sequence). The CDR3 consists of 16 residues. V lost 5 bases, J lost 1 base, and 5 bases stayed unmatched. CDR3 loop: CASSPGLAVSYNEQFF. The DNA for the CDR3 is TGTGCCAGCAGTCCCGGACTAGCGGTTTCCTACAATGAGCAGTTCTTC.

The V call is TRBV5-5, the J call TRBJ2-3, with TRBD2 matching over 14 bases. Germline V gene data show CDR1 as SGHKS and CDR2 as YYEKEE (reference sequence). J lost 4 bases, V lost 3 bases, and 4 bases had no gene match. The CDR3 spans 16 residues. The CDR3 here is CASSSSTSGRADTQYF. As DNA, the CDR3 is TGTGCCAGCAGCTCCTCGACTAGCGGGAGGGCAGATACGCAGTATTTT.

The V call is TRBV4-2, the J call TRBJ2-1; 15 bases are a match to TRBD2. The germline V gene has CDR1 LGHNA and CDR2 YNFKEQ. The junction had 4 bases not matched to a gene; V was cut back by 4 bases and J by 0 bases. The CDR3 runs to 18 residues. The DNA of the CDR3 is TGTGCCAGCAGCCCAGGACTAGCGGGAGGGAGCTCCTACAATGAGCAGTTCTTC. The encoded protein is CASSPGLAGGSSYNEQFF.

The gene calls are TRBV28 and TRBJ1-2, with D uncertain. This CDR3 is built from 15 residues. Trimming shortened V by 2 bases and J by 0 bases, and 10 bases separated the two germline ends. CDR1 is MDHEN and CDR2 is SYDVKM in the germline V gene. CDR3: CASSLPSSANYGYTF. The DNA for the CDR3 is TGTGCCAGCAGTTTACCCTCGTCAGCTAACTATGGCTACACCTTC.

This sequence joins TRBV29-1 and TRBJ2-7, with 14 nucleotides matching TRBD2. Trimming cost V 6 bases and J 3 bases; bases outside gene matches: 7. The CDR3 has 15 amino acids. Germline V gene lookup returns CDR1 SQVTM and CDR2 ANQGSEA. The CDR3 loop reads CSVDGLAGGSYEQYF. In DNA form, the CDR3 reads TGCAGCGTCGATGGACTAGCGGGAGGTAGCTACGAGCAGTACTTC.

The chain uses TRBV7-2 and TRBJ2-6; D is uncertain. V dropped 1 base and J dropped 4 bases, with 5 bases sitting between them. Germline CDR1 and CDR2: SGHTA and FQGNSA. The CDR3 is made up of 14 amino acids. DNA for the CDR3: TGTGCCAGCAGCTTAGGGAGAGGGGCCAACGTCCTGACTTTC. This sequence encodes CASSLGRGANVLTF.

This chain uses TRBV6-4 with TRBJ1-5; unclear D gene. The germline V gene encodes CDR1 MRHNA and CDR2 SNTAGT. The V end was cut by 5 bases, the J end by 2 bases, with 7 bases between. The CDR3 extends over 13 amino acids. The CDR3 region is CASSPSGNQPQHF. For the CDR3, the DNA is TGTGCCAGCAGTCCCAGTGGCAATCAGCCCCAGCATTTT.

The genes are TRBV9 and TRBJ2-2, with TRBD2 matching over 8 bases. This CDR3 spans 19 amino acids. The trim removed 1 base at V and 1 base at J, leaving 12 bases unmatched. Germline CDR1 SGDLS, CDR2 YYNGEE. The CDR3 DNA sequence: TGTGCCAGCAGCGTAAGGGCTAGCGGGCGTGATCAGAACACCGGGGAGCTGTTTTTT. Translating gives CASSVRASGRDQNTGELFF.

This chain connects TRBV18 to TRBJ1-1; D is perhaps TRBD1 (5 bases). Per the germline V gene, CDR1 is KGHSH and CDR2 is LQKENI. This CDR3 has 13 amino acids. V was pared by 3 bases and J by 7 bases, with 12 bases between. The CDR3 DNA reads as TGTGCCAGCTCACCTCGGAAGGACATTGAAGCTTTCTTT. Amino acid sequence: CASSPRKDIEAFF.

This chain joins TRBV5-1 and TRBJ1-2; D not resolved. The V end was cut by 0 bases, the J end by 8 bases, with 14 bases between. Germline V gives CDR1 SGHRS, CDR2 YFSETQ. This CDR3 is built from 14 residues. CDR3 coding DNA: TGCGCCAGCAGCTTGGTAGTCGGAGGCCGGGGCTACACCTTC. This sequence encodes CASSLVVGGRGYTF.

This clone was observed a handful of times. The V gene is TRBV4-1, the J gene TRBJ1-5; the D gene is possibly TRBD1 (6 bases). V lost 1 base and J lost 3, with 7 bases in between. Germline-derived CDR1 and CDR2 are MGHRA and YSYEKL. The CDR3 consists of 14 residues. CDR3 DNA sequence: TGCGCCAGCAGCCAAGGACAGGCCAATCAGCCCCAGCATTTT. This gives the protein CASSQGQANQPQHF.

This sequence joins TRBV18 and TRBJ2-3; 8 bases align to TRBD1. The germline V gene has CDR1 KGHSH and CDR2 LQKENI. The CDR3 has 17 residues. V was pared by 6 bases and J by 5 bases, with 16 bases of the junction left unmatched. In nucleotides, the CDR3 is TGTGCCAGCTCGGAAATGGGACAGGATCCTTGGAGAGATACGCAGTATTTT. This encodes CASSEMGQDPWRDTQYF.

The chain uses TRBV11-2 and TRBJ2-5, with TRBD2 matching over 15 bases. This CDR3 has 17 residues. Trimming removed 5 bases from V and 4 bases from J; junction bases left unmatched: 8. Germline V CDR1 and CDR2: SGHAT, FQNNGV. Written as DNA, the CDR3 is TGTGCCAGCAGCCCCGGACTAGCGGGAGGGCCGAGAGAGACCCAGTACTTC. Its protein product is CASSPGLAGGPRETQYF.

The chain joins TRBV28 to TRBJ2-5; TRBD1 agrees at 9 bases. Trimming at V came to 6 bases and at J to 6 bases, leaving 8 bases not matched to a gene. The CDR3 runs to 14 residues. In germline, CDR1 is MDHEN, CDR2 SYDVKM. CDR3 nucleotides: TGTGCCAGCAGGCCCGACAGGGGGGTTAAGACCCAGTACTTC. Its translation is CASRPDRGVKTQYF.

The V and J genes are TRBV6-5 and TRBJ1-2; TRBD1 aligns across 7 bases. The CDR3 runs to 15 residues. CDR1 and CDR2 from the germline V gene are MNHEY and SVGAGI. V shed 7 bases, J shed 4 bases, and the junction held 12 bases outside the gene matches. The CDR3 here is CASTRGGGNPYGYTF. The DNA for the CDR3 is TGTGCCAGCACTAGAGGAGGGGGCAATCCCTATGGCTACACCTTC.

The chain combines TRBV6-5 with TRBJ2-3; TRBD2 matches at 9 bases. Germline V gene sequence: CDR1 MNHEY, CDR2 SVGAGI. V was clipped by 6 bases and J by 8 bases; unmatched bases: 0. The CDR3 contains 11 residues. The CDR3 sequence is CASRGLATQYF. The CDR3 DNA is TGTGCCAGCAGGGGACTAGCTACGCAGTATTTT.

V gene TRBV7-2 combines with J gene TRBJ1-3, with a weak D call TRBD1 (5 bases). The V gene's germline CDR1 is SGHTA and CDR2 FQGNSA. V was shortened by 4 bases and J by 4 bases, with 11 bases between the two germline ends. CDR3 length: 14 residues. The CDR3 here is CASSYRRAGNTIYF. CDR3 sequence (DNA): TGTGCCAGCAGCTACCGCAGGGCCGGAAACACCATATATTTT.